This passage covers 22 T cell receptor beta chains from one sample sequenced in a study of identical twins. TCRdb re-analysed the 5' RACE reads in MiXCR, keeping a single row per CDR3 protein. The profile shows roughly 220,000 distinct CDR3 sequences, approximately 5.9% of them singletons. These data also featured in a second study, about T cells expressing NK-cell markers.

Sequenced material: CD8+ T cells sorted from blood. All receptors derive from a young woman in good health.

CDR3 amino acids: CASSFHRGPTEAFF. In nucleotides, the CDR3 is TGTGCCAGCAGCTTCCACAGGGGGCCCACTGAAGCTTTCTTT. The chain carries TRBV7-9 and TRBJ1-1, with 9 nucleotides matching TRBD1. The CDR3 runs 14 residues. Germline trimming cut 3 bases from V and 4 bases from J; bases unmatched to any gene: 3. CDR1 is SEHNR, CDR2 FQNEAQ, per germline (reference sequence).

The chain links TRBV6-1 to TRBJ2-5; 10 nucleotides line up with TRBD2. The CDR3 contains 16 residues. With V trimmed by 10 bases and J by 2 bases, 13 bases remained unmatched. Germline lookup yields CDR1 MNHNS and CDR2 SASEGT. In DNA form, the CDR3 reads TGTGCCACCATAACGGCGATAGCGGGAGGTCAAGAGACCCAGTACTTC. Translated: CATITAIAGGQETQYF.

To note about this clonotype: Sequence at one end of the junction differs from germline and may be a read error. The chain's CDR3 is CASSIAGAGTGELFF. DNA of the CDR3: TGTGCCAGCAGCATAGCGGGGGCTGGCACCGGGGAGCTGTTTTTT. This rearrangement joins TRBV7-9 to TRBJ2-2, with 9 bases matching TRBD2. The CDR3 contains 15 residues. Germline CDR1 is SEHNR and CDR2 is FQNEAQ (reference sequence).

Ten or more counts support this clonotype. The chain recombines TRBV12-3 or TRBV12-4 with TRBJ2-5; perhaps TRBD1 as D (6 bases). This CDR3 is 13 amino acids long. V lost 6 bases, J lost 2 bases, and 10 bases lay in between. CDR3 protein: CASSTGQQETQYF. In DNA, the CDR3 is TGTGCCAGCAGCACTGGACAGCAAGAGACCCAGTACTTC.

This clonotype was found a few times. The J gene is TRBJ2-1, the V gene TRBV25-1; no reliable D call. CDR1 is MGHDK and CDR2 is SYGVNS in the germline V gene. The V end was cut by 5 bases, the J end by 4 bases, with 6 bases between. The CDR3 contains 12 residues. This chain's CDR3 is CASSTLYNEQFF. In DNA, the CDR3 is TGTGCCAGCAGTACATTATACAATGAGCAGTTCTTC.

In the case of this clonotype: This sequence may be a read error, since a much larger clone differs from it by one base. The chain joins TRBV15 to TRBJ2-3; D is perhaps TRBD1 or TRBD2 (5 bases each). Trimming took off 5 bases at V and 8 bases at J, with 26 bases between the two ends. The germline CDR1 and CDR2 sequences are LNHNV and YYDKDF (reference sequence). The CDR3 sequence is 17 residues long. CDR3 DNA sequence: TGTGCCACCAGCGGATGGGGACGGACGGAGATTTCAGGTACGCAGTATTTT. Translating it yields CATSGWGRTEISGTQYF.

In its sample, this clonotype was seen a few times. The V call is TRBV7-6, the J call TRBJ2-1; 11 bases line up with TRBD2. The CDR3 is 17 residues long. Germline V gene lookup returns CDR1 SGHVS and CDR2 FNYEAQ. V lost 1 base to trimming and J lost 5 bases; unmatched junction nucleotides: 7. Written as DNA, the CDR3 is TGTGCCAGCAGCTTAGTTCTAGCGGGGGGATACGACAATGAGCAGTTCTTC. This gives the protein CASSLVLAGGYDNEQFF.

In this sample, this clonotype turned up many times. The chain recombines TRBV10-3 with TRBJ2-2; D remains ambiguous. The CDR3 has 15 residues. V lost 2 bases and J 6 bases, leaving 13 bases between the germline ends. Germline V gene data show CDR1 as ENHRY and CDR2 as SYGVKD. The CDR3 reads CAISEPTVSAGELFF. As DNA, the CDR3 is TGTGCCATCAGTGAGCCCACCGTATCGGCCGGGGAGCTGTTTTTT.

Note on this clonotype: This may be a read error: a much more frequent sequence differs by one nucleotide. The chain recombines TRBV7-9 with TRBJ2-1; D is unclear. Germline V gene data show CDR1 as SEHNR and CDR2 as FQNEAQ (reference sequence). CDR3 length: 17 residues. The CDR3 protein is CASSPTSVFQSYNEHFF. DNA for the CDR3: TGTGCCAGCAGCCCTACGTCGGTTTTTCAATCGTACAATGAGCATTTCTTC.

In this sample, this clonotype turned up a few times. This chain connects TRBV11-2 to TRBJ2-7; 8 bases fit TRBD2. J gave up 2 bases and V 5 bases, and 14 bases lay outside the gene matches. CDR1 and CDR2 from the germline V gene are SGHAT and FQNNGV. The CDR3 sequence is 17 residues long. CDR3 nucleotides: TGTGCCAGCAGCCCCAAGGGGGGACTAGAAGACCCCTACGAGCAGTACTTC. It encodes CASSPKGGLEDPYEQYF.

This clonotype was seen repeatedly, ten times or more. The gene calls are TRBV11-2 and TRBJ2-1; D unclear. This CDR3 has 13 amino acids. Looked up from germline, CDR1 is SGHAT and CDR2 is FQNNGV. Trimming took off 3 bases at V and 7 bases at J, with 10 bases between the two ends. The CDR3 DNA sequence: TGTGCCAGCAGCTTGCTTCTTGTTAATGAGCAGTTCTTC. This codes for CASSLLLVNEQFF.

This clonotype was seen more than once but under ten times. V and J are TRBV2 and TRBJ2-7, with D possibly TRBD1 on 5 matching bases. CDR3 length equals 13 residues. Germline assignment: CDR1 SNHLY and CDR2 FYNNEI. V was pared by 7 bases and J by 4 bases, with 14 bases between. The CDR3 loop is CASIPRASYEQYF. For the CDR3, the DNA is TGTGCCAGCATACCCAGGGCCTCTTACGAGCAGTACTTC. Based on the CDR3 plus reference TRBV2 and TRBJ2-7, the full variable domain is EPEVTQTPSHQVTQMGQEVILRCVPISNHLYFYWYRQILGQKVEFLVSFYNNEISEKSEIFDDQFSVERPDGSNFTLKIRSTKLEDSAMYFCASIPRASYEQYFGPGTRLTVT.

The sample holds a few counts of this clonotype. The chain carries TRBV6-5 and TRBJ1-2, with unresolved D. CDR1 is MNHEY, CDR2 SVGAGI, per germline. The length of the CDR3 is 15 residues. V shed 0 bases and J shed 0 bases, with 8 bases lying between them. The CDR3 reads CASSYSKTANYGYTF. The DNA for the CDR3 is TGTGCCAGCAGTTACTCGAAAACTGCTAACTATGGCTACACCTTC.

V gene TRBV25-1 combines with J gene TRBJ1-2; 8 nucleotides match TRBD1. With 4 bases clipped from V and 4 bases from J, the junction kept 5 bases outside the gene matches. The germline V gene has CDR1 MGHDK and CDR2 SYGVNS. This CDR3 has 14 amino acids. In DNA, the CDR3 is TGTGCCAGCAGTGCCTACAGGGGGACCTATGGCTACACCTTC. Its translation: CASSAYRGTYGYTF.

This clonotype has just a few counts. The V gene is TRBV7-8, the J gene TRBJ1-1; D gene uncertain. Germline CDR1 SGHVS, CDR2 FQNEAQ. This CDR3 is 13 amino acids long. V lost 6 bases and J 4 bases, leaving 12 bases between the germline ends. CDR3 protein: CASRPLESTEAFF. The CDR3 region has the DNA TGTGCCAGCAGACCGCTCGAGAGCACTGAAGCTTTCTTT.

This clonotype appeared many times. This chain uses TRBV7-9 with TRBJ2-5; 11 positions agree with TRBD2. Per germline, CDR1 SEHNR and CDR2 FQNEAQ (reference sequence). Germline trimming cut 6 bases from V and 5 bases from J; bases unmatched to any gene: 8. The CDR3 consists of 15 residues. The CDR3 DNA sequence: TGTGCCAGCAGTTTCACTAGCGGGAGCGATGAGACCCAGTACTTC. The encoded protein is CASSFTSGSDETQYF. Supplemented by reference TRBV7-9 and TRBJ2-5, the full variable domain reads DTGVSQNPRHKITKRGQNVTFRCDPISEHNRLYWYRQTLGQGPEFLTYFQNEAQLEKSRLLSDRFSAERPKGSFSTLEIQRTEQGDSAMYLCASSFTSGSDETQYFGPGTRLLVL.

This clonotype was detected many times. V and J are TRBV7-9 and TRBJ2-1; 7 positions agree with TRBD2. The V and J ends lost 5 bases and 2 bases, in that order; junction bases with no gene match: 12. The CDR3 loop spans 17 amino acids. CDR1 is SEHNR and CDR2 is FQNEAQ in the germline V gene (reference sequence). The chain's CDR3 is CASSPKTGTTTYNEQFF. For the CDR3, the DNA is TGTGCCAGCAGCCCCAAAACCGGGACTACAACCTACAATGAGCAGTTCTTC. Together with reference TRBV7-9 and TRBJ2-1, the CDR3 gives the full variable domain: DTGVSQNPRHKITKRGQNVTFRCDPISEHNRLYWYRQTLGQGPEFLTYFQNEAQLEKSRLLSDRFSAERPKGSFSTLEIQRTEQGDSAMYLCASSPKTGTTTYNEQFFGPGTRLTVL.

The chain recombines TRBV10-3 with TRBJ2-7; D uncertain. Germline CDR1 ENHRY, CDR2 SYGVKD. This CDR3 has 11 amino acids. Between the trimmed V and J ends, which lost 1 base and 4 bases, there was a span of 2 bases. The CDR3 reads CAISEYYEQYF. CDR3 bases: TGTGCCATCAGTGAGTATTACGAGCAGTACTTC.

The chain carries TRBV5-6 and TRBJ2-1; D tentatively fits TRBD1 or TRBD2 (5 bases each). This CDR3 comprises 13 residues. Germline loops: CDR1 SGHDT, CDR2 YYEEEE. V lost 2 bases, J lost 7 bases, and 10 bases lay in between. The CDR3 nucleotides are TGTGCCAGCAGCTTAACGTGGGGGAATGAGCAGTTCTTC. Protein: CASSLTWGNEQFF.

The chain combines TRBV4-1 with TRBJ1-2, with D perhaps TRBD1 (6 bases). Germline values: CDR1 MGHRA, CDR2 YSYEKL. Trimming pared 3 bases from V and 2 bases from J, leaving 10 bases between. CDR3 length: 14 amino acids. The CDR3: CASSHQTGNYGYTF. The CDR3 nucleotides read TGCGCCAGCAGCCACCAAACAGGGAACTATGGCTACACCTTC.

The rearrangement uses TRBV27 and TRBJ2-2, with unresolved D. Deletions cut 10 bases from V and 0 bases from J, with 3 bases between. The CDR3 has 11 residues. Germline loops: CDR1 MNHEY, CDR2 SMNVEV (reference sequence). CDR3: CATANTGELFF. CDR3 nucleotide sequence: TGTGCCACCGCGAACACCGGGGAGCTGTTTTTT.

For this clonotype: Lacking the conserved final phenylalanine or tryptophan, this CDR3 likely reflects a read error. No DNA is shown, since the ends of the CDR3 on it are uncertain; the CDR3 is the one TCRdb lists. This chain uses TRBV20-1 with TRBJ1-4; the table gives TRBD1 as D, unverified against the DNA. Per germline, CDR1 DFQATT and CDR2 SNEGSKA (reference sequence). The CDR3 totals 8 residues, both ends included. CDR3: CSAPTQGD.